This T cell receptor beta chain is drawn from a study of cytomegalovirus exposure and HLA in healthy donors. At the level of the study: Most donors, around 81% of around 400 genotyped, fell in the Caucasian-associated ancestry cluster. Study-wide points: Specificity of three CMV-associated chains for CMV antigens was verified in vitro. V- and J-gene trimming in TCR beta was tied to a missense DCLRE1C variant by an analysis performed later. Another analysis was done later, and it associated 15,000 or so TCR beta sequences with HLA alleles at 0.05 false discovery rate.

The CDR3 sequence is 18 residues long. J was trimmed by 1 base and V by 0 bases; bases with no gene match: 13. Looked up from germline, CDR1 is SGDLS and CDR2 is YYNGEE. The PCR ran on 60 Vbeta and 13 Jbeta primers. Generated by immunoSEQ multiplex PCR, the TCRdb table keeps only in-frame clones and is missing some. The data show about 140,000 clones, about 80% seen once. About this clone itself: The target antigen is unknown.

The sample was PBMCs. This receptor was taken from a man aged 40-49 years in good health and CMV-seropositive. The gene calls are TRBV9 and TRBJ2-7, with 7 positions matching TRBD1. CDR3 amino acids: CASSVGGPFSGQSYEQYF. The CDR3, as DNA: TGTGCCAGCAGCGTAGGGGGTCCTTTCTCGGGACAGTCCTACGAGCAGTACTTC. The full variable domain, with the rest looked up from reference TRBV9 and TRBJ2-7, is DSGVTQTPKHLITATGQRVTLRCSPRSGDLSVYWYQQSLDQGLQFLIQYYNGEERAKGNILERFSAQQFPDLHSELNLSSLELGDSALYFCASSVGGPFSGQSYEQYFGPGTRLTVT.